These 25 T cell receptor beta chains were all obtained from the same sample, sequenced in a study of T-cell memory formation after mild COVID-19. TCRdb passed the 5' RACE reads through MiXCR, listing each CDR3 protein once. The sample includes 300,000 to 350,000 distinct CDR3 sequences, approximately 19% of them seen just once. Sequencing input: PBMCs or a T cell subset sorted from them (not recorded which). The receptors originated from a man aged 18 to 30 who had mild COVID-19 (a few samples of this study predate the infection). Cell type and time point are not known.

CDR3 residues: CASSVRTANEQFF. The CDR3, as DNA: TGTGCCAGCAGCGTACGCACAGCAAATGAGCAGTTCTTC. This chain uses TRBV4-2 with TRBJ2-1; D remains ambiguous. This CDR3 has 13 residues. Germline V lookup: CDR1 LGHNA, CDR2 YNFKEQ. With 5 bases removed from V and 7 bases from J, the gap between germline ends came to 12 bases.

The chain is built from TRBV4-1 and TRBJ1-2; D remains ambiguous. The CDR3 has 14 residues. Germline CDR1 is MGHRA and CDR2 is YSYEKL. V was cut by 4 bases and J by 3 bases, with 12 bases left in between. CDR3: CASSPPSLHYGYTF. The CDR3 region has the DNA TGCGCCAGCAGCCCCCCGTCGCTCCACTATGGCTACACCTTC.

The chain is built from TRBV4-2 and TRBJ2-3; TRBD2 might be the D (5 bases). The CDR3 has 16 amino acids. With 2 bases removed from V and 0 bases from J, the gap between germline ends came to 12 bases. CDR1 is LGHNA and CDR2 is YNFKEQ in the germline V gene. CDR3 region: CASSQKARTSTDTQYF. The CDR3 bases are TGTGCCAGCAGCCAAAAAGCCCGGACTAGCACAGATACGCAGTATTTT.

This clonotype was detected a few times. The chain couples TRBV6-2 or TRBV6-3 to TRBJ1-1; possibly TRBD1 for D (6 bases). V dropped 2 bases and J dropped 3 bases, with 16 bases sitting between them. Germline values: CDR1 MNHEY, CDR2 SVGEGT. The CDR3 covers 16 residues. DNA for the CDR3: TGTGCCAGCAGTTACGGGGTGACAGGCCGGGACACTGAAGCTTTCTTT. Residues: CASSYGVTGRDTEAFF.

This clonotype has a single count. The V gene is TRBV4-1, the J gene TRBJ2-6; TRBD1 or TRBD2 may be the D gene (5 bases each). Trimming removed 8 bases from V and 3 bases from J, with 8 bases in between. This CDR3 has 13 residues. CDR1 is MGHRA and CDR2 is YSYEKL in the germline V gene. The DNA for the CDR3 is TGCGCCAGCGGGGGTGGTGGGGCCAACGTCCTGACTTTC. It specifies CASGGGGANVLTF.

This clonotype was counted only a few times. The chain is built from TRBV7-2 and TRBJ2-1; TRBD2 agrees at 9 bases. Germline trimming cut 5 bases from V and 3 bases from J; bases unmatched to any gene: 2. The CDR3 spans 14 residues. Germline lookup yields CDR1 SGHTA and CDR2 FQGNSA. CDR3 coding DNA: TGTGCCAGCAGCGGTAGCGGGAGCTACAATGAGCAGTTCTTC. Translated: CASSGSGSYNEQFF.

This CDR3 is CASSSGQWGGYTF. CDR3 in DNA: TGTGCCAGCAGTTCGGGACAGTGGGGCGGCTACACCTTC. This chain uses TRBV27 with TRBJ1-2; 7 bases line up with TRBD1. Germline V gives CDR1 MNHEY, CDR2 SMNVEV (reference sequence). The V segment lost 4 bases and the J segment 8 bases; nucleotides outside the gene matches: 7. The CDR3 spans 13 residues.

The rearrangement links TRBV21-1 to TRBJ2-3; TRBD1, the D gene given by the table, was not confirmed from the DNA. TRBV21-1 counts as a pseudogene. The CDR3 has 15 amino acids. The CDR3 region is CASSKVGGSADTQYF. The DNA for the CDR3 is TGTGCCAGCAGCAAAGTTGGGGGAAGCGCAGATACGCAGTATTTT.

This clonotype showed up just a few times. The V and J genes are TRBV7-3 and TRBJ2-7; maybe TRBD2 (8 bases). V was clipped by 11 bases and J by 2 bases, with 16 bases between them. The CDR3 sequence is 13 residues long. The germline V gene has CDR1 SGHTA and CDR2 FQGTGA. CDR3 in amino acids: CADGGDRTYEQYV. In DNA, the CDR3 is TGTGCCGACGGGGGGGACAGAACCTACGAGCAGTACGTC.

This clonotype has only a few counts. This chain connects TRBV7-8 to TRBJ2-2, with D perhaps matching TRBD1 (5 bases). The CDR3 totals 16 residues. The germline CDR1 and CDR2 sequences are SGHVS and FQNEAQ. V dropped 5 bases and J dropped 0 bases, with 13 bases sitting between them. The CDR3 sequence: CASSDKGPANTGELFF. In nucleotides, the CDR3 is TGTGCCAGCAGCGACAAGGGGCCCGCGAACACCGGGGAGCTGTTTTTT.

The rearrangement uses TRBV7-8 and TRBJ2-3; D gene unclear. CDR1 is SGHVS and CDR2 is FQNEAQ in the germline V gene. The V end was cut by 4 bases, the J end by 7 bases, with 21 bases between. This CDR3 has 16 amino acids. CDR3 DNA sequence: TGTGCCAGCAGCTCCCTCGCGGCGATGGGCCGCAATACGCAGTATTTT. The encoded protein is CASSSLAAMGRNTQYF.

This clonotype was observed a handful of times. The chain combines TRBV7-9 with TRBJ2-2; tentatively, D is TRBD1 or TRBD2 (5 bases each). CDR3 length: 16 amino acids. Between the trimmed V and J ends, which lost 5 bases and 4 bases, there was a span of 17 bases. Germline CDR1 is SEHNR and CDR2 is FQNEAQ (reference sequence). In DNA form, the CDR3 reads TGTGCCAGCAGCCCAGGGACCTTCGTTAGCACCGGGGAGCTGTTTTTT. Protein sequence: CASSPGTFVSTGELFF.

This clonotype was detected a few times. DNA of the CDR3: TGTGCCAGCAGCTGGGACTGGTCCTACGAGCAGTACTTC. It is translated as CASSWDWSYEQYF. V is TRBV7-9 and J is TRBJ2-7; D possibly corresponds to TRBD2 (6 bases). The V gene lost 4 bases and the J gene lost 1 base, with 8 bases spanning the gap. The CDR3 runs to 13 residues. Germline V gene lookup returns CDR1 SEHNR and CDR2 FQNEAQ (reference sequence).

Many counts were recorded for this clonotype. The chain employs TRBV28 and TRBJ1-1, with D perhaps TRBD1 (5 bases). V lost 2 bases to trimming and J lost 5 bases, with 12 bases between them. Germline CDR1 and CDR2: MDHEN and SYDVKM. The CDR3 consists of 14 residues. This CDR3 is CASSLGGVRTEAFF. The CDR3 DNA reads TGTGCCAGCAGTTTAGGAGGGGTGAGAACTGAAGCTTTCTTT. The entire variable domain, with the rest obtained from reference TRBV28 and TRBJ1-1, is as follows: DVKVTQSSRYLVKRTGEKVFLECVQDMDHENMFWYRQDPGLGLRLIYFSYDVKMKEKGDIPEGYSVSREKKERFSLILESASTNQTSMYLCASSLGGVRTEAFFGQGTRLTVV.

J is TRBJ1-1 and V is TRBV6-1; a possible D gene is TRBD1 (5 bases). The CDR3 runs to 15 residues. Trimming took off 1 base at V and 10 bases at J, with 19 bases between the two ends. Looked up from germline, CDR1 is MNHNS and CDR2 is SASEGT. The DNA for the CDR3 is TGTGCCAGCAGTGAAGTGGTGGCAGGGCTTCTAGGAGCTTTCTTT. Translating it yields CASSEVVAGLLGAFF.

This rearrangement joins TRBV12-3 or TRBV12-4 to TRBJ2-3, with D possibly being TRBD2 (6 bases). CDR3 length: 14 residues. Trimming shortened V by 2 bases and J by 5 bases, and 11 bases separated the two germline ends. CDR3 amino acids: CASSLWGVGDTQYF. CDR3 nucleotides: TGTGCCAGCAGTTTATGGGGGGTGGGAGATACGCAGTATTTT.

This clonotype was detected many times. V and J are TRBV7-9 and TRBJ2-1; 9 positions agree with TRBD1. The J segment lost 11 bases and the V segment lost 2 bases, leaving 10 bases of the junction unmatched. The CDR3 length is 15 residues. Germline V CDR1 and CDR2: SEHNR, FQNEAQ (reference sequence). The chain's CDR3 is CASSLPGQGTGKQFF. CDR3 in DNA: TGTGCCAGCAGCTTACCCGGACAGGGGACGGGGAAGCAGTTCTTC. The full variable domain, with the rest looked up from reference TRBV7-9 and TRBJ2-1, is DTGVSQNPRHKITKRGQNVTFRCDPISEHNRLYWYRQTLGQGPEFLTYFQNEAQLEKSRLLSDRFSAERPKGSFSTLEIQRTEQGDSAMYLCASSLPGQGTGKQFFGPGTRLTVL.

This chain uses TRBV20-1 with TRBJ2-5, with 8 bases identical to TRBD2. V was pared by 6 bases and J by 5 bases, with 5 bases of the junction left unmatched. The CDR3 loop spans 12 amino acids. Germline V lookup: CDR1 DFQATT, CDR2 SNEGSKA (reference sequence). The CDR3 sequence: CSAGGGGETQYF. CDR3 sequence (DNA): TGCAGTGCCGGGGGGGGTGGCGAGACCCAGTACTTC.

The chain joins TRBV20-1 to TRBJ2-7; possibly TRBD1 or TRBD2 for D (8 bases each). This CDR3 has 15 residues. The ends were cut back, 3 bases at V and 7 bases at J, with 22 bases in the middle. Germline assignment: CDR1 DFQATT and CDR2 SNEGSKA (reference sequence). CDR3 protein: CSASGGGTGVNEQYF. The CDR3 bases are TGCAGTGCTAGCGGCGGGGGGACAGGAGTGAATGAGCAGTACTTC.

J is TRBJ1-3 and V is TRBV2; no clear D gene. V was trimmed by 4 bases and J by 0 bases, leaving 10 bases between them. The CDR3 is made up of 15 amino acids. CDR1 and CDR2 from the germline V gene are SNHLY and FYNNEI. CDR3 in amino acids: CASSVSPISGNTIYF. In DNA, the CDR3 is TGTGCCAGCAGTGTAAGCCCGATCTCTGGAAACACCATATATTTT.

This clonotype was picked up many times. The chain employs TRBV30 and TRBJ2-1, with D possibly being TRBD1 (6 bases). The germline V gene has CDR1 GTSNPN and CDR2 SVGIG (reference sequence). Trimming stripped 3 bases from V and 10 bases from J, with 16 bases between. The CDR3 runs to 13 residues. The CDR3 here is CAWSPNRDTEQFF. CDR3 sequence (DNA): TGTGCCTGGAGCCCCAACCGGGACACCGAGCAGTTCTTC.

The chain joins TRBV7-8 to TRBJ2-3, with a tentative D call TRBD1 (6 bases). Germline CDR1 and CDR2: SGHVS and FQNEAQ. The germline V and J ends were trimmed by 3 bases and 2 bases, with 24 bases remaining between them. CDR3 length: 19 residues. As DNA, the CDR3 is TGTGCCAGCAGCTTGGAACAGGGATTCTCCTGGGGCTTCACAGATACGCAGTATTTT. It specifies CASSLEQGFSWGFTDTQYF.

This clonotype was observed a handful of times. The rearrangement links TRBV5-6 to TRBJ1-4; D ambiguous. The CDR3 totals 13 residues. Trimming took off 2 bases at V and 5 bases at J, with 7 bases between the two ends. Germline CDR1 is SGHDT and CDR2 is YYEEEE. CDR3 coding DNA: TGTGCCAGCAGCTTTGGCAGCAATGAAAAACTGTTTTTT. As protein: CASSFGSNEKLFF.

This clonotype was seen only a few times. This chain joins TRBV10-1 and TRBJ2-3, with D unresolved. Per germline, CDR1 WNHNN and CDR2 SYGVQD (reference sequence). This CDR3 spans 15 amino acids. Trimming pared 0 bases from V and 7 bases from J, leaving 14 bases between. CDR3 sequence (DNA): TGCGCCAGCAGTGAGTCAGGGAAGGTCACTCATACGCAGTATTTT. It translates to CASSESGKVTHTQYF.

This clonotype has just a few counts. The V gene is TRBV6-1, the J gene TRBJ2-7; TRBD2 aligns across 7 bases. Germline lookup yields CDR1 MNHNS and CDR2 SASEGT. This CDR3 has 15 residues. Trimming removed 7 bases from V and 0 bases from J; junction bases left unmatched: 9. CDR3 DNA sequence: TGTGCCAGCATGTTGGGACGCGGGAGCTCCTACGAGCAGTACTTC. Translated: CASMLGRGSSYEQYF.